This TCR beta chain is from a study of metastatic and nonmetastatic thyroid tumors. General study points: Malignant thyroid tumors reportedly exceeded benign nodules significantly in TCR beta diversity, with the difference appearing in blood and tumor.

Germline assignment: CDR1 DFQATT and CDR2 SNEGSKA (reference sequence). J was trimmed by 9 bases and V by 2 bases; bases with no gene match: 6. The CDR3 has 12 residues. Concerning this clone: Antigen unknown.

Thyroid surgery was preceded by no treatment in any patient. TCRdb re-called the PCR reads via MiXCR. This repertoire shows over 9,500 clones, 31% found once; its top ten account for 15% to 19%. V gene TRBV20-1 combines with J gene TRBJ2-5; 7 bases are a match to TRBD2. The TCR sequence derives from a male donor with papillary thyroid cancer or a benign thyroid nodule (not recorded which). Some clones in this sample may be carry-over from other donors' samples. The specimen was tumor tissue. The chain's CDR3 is CSARSSGGAQYF. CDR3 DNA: TGCAGTGCTAGAAGTTCGGGGGGAGCCCAGTACTTC.